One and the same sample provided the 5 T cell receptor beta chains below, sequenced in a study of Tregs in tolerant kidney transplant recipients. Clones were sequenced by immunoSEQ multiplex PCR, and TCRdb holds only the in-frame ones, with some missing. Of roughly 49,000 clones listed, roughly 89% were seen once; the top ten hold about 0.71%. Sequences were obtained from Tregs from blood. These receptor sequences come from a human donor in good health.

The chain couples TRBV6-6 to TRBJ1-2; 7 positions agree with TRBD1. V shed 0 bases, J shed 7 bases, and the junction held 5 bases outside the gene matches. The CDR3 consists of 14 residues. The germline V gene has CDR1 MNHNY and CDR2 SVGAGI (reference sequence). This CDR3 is CASSYSQGGVGYTF. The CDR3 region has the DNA TGTGCCAGCAGTTACTCGCAGGGGGGTGTTGGCTACACCTTC.

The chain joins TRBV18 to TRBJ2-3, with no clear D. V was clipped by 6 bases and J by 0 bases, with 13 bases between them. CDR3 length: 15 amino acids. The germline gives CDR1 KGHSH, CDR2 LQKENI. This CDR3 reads CASSRTPFSTDTQYF. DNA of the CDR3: TGTGCCAGCTCCCGTACCCCATTTAGCACAGATACGCAGTATTTT.

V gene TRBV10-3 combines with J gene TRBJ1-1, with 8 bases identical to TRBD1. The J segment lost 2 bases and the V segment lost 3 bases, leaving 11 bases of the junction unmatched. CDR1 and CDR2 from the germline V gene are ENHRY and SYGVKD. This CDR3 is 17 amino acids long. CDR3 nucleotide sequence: TGTGCCATCAGTGACCATCCGGGACAGGTTATCAACACTGAAGCTTTCTTT. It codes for CAISDHPGQVINTEAFF.

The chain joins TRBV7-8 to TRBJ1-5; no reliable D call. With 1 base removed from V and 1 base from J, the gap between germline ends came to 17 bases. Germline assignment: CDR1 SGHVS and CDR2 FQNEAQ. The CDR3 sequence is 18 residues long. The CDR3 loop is CASSLDPAPFRSNQPQHF. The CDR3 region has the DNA TGTGCCAGCAGCTTAGATCCAGCCCCTTTTCGAAGCAATCAGCCCCAGCATTTT. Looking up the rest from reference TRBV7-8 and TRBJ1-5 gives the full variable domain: GAGVSQSPRYKVAKRGQDVALRCDPISGHVSLFWYQQALGQGPEFLTYFQNEAQLDKSGLPSDRFFAERPEGSVSTLKIQRTQQEDSAVYLCASSLDPAPFRSNQPQHFGDGTRLSIL.

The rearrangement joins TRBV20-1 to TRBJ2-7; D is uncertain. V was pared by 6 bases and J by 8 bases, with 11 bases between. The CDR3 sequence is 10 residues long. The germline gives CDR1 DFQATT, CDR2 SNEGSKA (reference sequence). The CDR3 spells CSAQKNQQYF. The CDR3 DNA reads TGCAGTGCCCAGAAAAATCAGCAGTACTTC.